Each of the 12 T cell receptor beta chains below was sequenced from the same sample in a study of cytomegalovirus exposure and HLA in healthy donors (dated by TCRdb to 2015 to 2018). The library was made by the immunoSEQ multiplex PCR assay. A mixture of 60 forward primers for TCR Vbeta segments and 13 reverse primers for TCR Jbeta segments was used in the multiplex PCR. Held by TCRdb, this immuneACCESS table contains in-frame sequences only and omits some clones. Under half of the omission traces to an unresolved V gene where checked; the cause of the rest is unknown. The sample table shows some 170,000 clones, and around 80% are seen once. The ten largest clones take up about 1.6% of the sample. Sequencing used PBMCs. These receptors originate from a girl aged 10-17 years in good health and CMV-seropositive.

J is TRBJ2-7 and V is TRBV6-5; D uncertain. There are 12 residues in the CDR3. Trimming removed 5 bases at V and 0 bases at J, with 5 bases between. Germline values: CDR1 MNHEY, CDR2 SVGAGI. CDR3 coding DNA: TGTGCCAGCAGTGGAGACTCCTACGAGCAGTACTTC. Protein: CASSGDSYEQYF.

This clone occurred once. This chain uses TRBV7-9 with TRBJ2-3; the D gene is possibly TRBD2 (5 bases). Germline V CDR1 and CDR2: SEHNR, FQNEAQ (reference sequence). The CDR3 spans 15 residues. Trimming took 6 bases from V and 0 from J, leaving 13 bases between them. CDR3 bases: TGTGCCAGCAGTTCCGGGATAACTAGCACAGATACGCAGTATTTT. Translating it yields CASSSGITSTDTQYF.

The V gene is TRBV4-1, the J gene TRBJ2-3; 7 bases align to TRBD2. Germline CDR1 and CDR2: MGHRA and YSYEKL. The CDR3 loop spans 20 amino acids. V was pared by 4 bases and J by 2 bases, with 21 bases of the junction left unmatched. The CDR3 DNA reads as TGCGCCAGCAGCCCCCCCTTCTACGGGGGGAGCCGGAGGCACACAGATACGCAGTATTTT. Translating it yields CASSPPFYGGSRRHTDTQYF.

The J gene is TRBJ2-1, the V gene TRBV9; D possibly corresponds to TRBD1 (5 bases). The V gene lost 3 bases and the J gene lost 3 bases, with 13 bases spanning the gap. The length of the CDR3 is 15 residues. Germline V lookup: CDR1 SGDLS, CDR2 YYNGEE. The CDR3 sequence is CASSAQGPFYNEQFF. The DNA of the CDR3 is TGTGCCAGCAGCGCTCAGGGTCCCTTCTACAATGAGCAGTTCTTC.

The rearrangement joins TRBV5-1 to TRBJ2-5; 10 bases are shared with TRBD2. The CDR3 is made up of 13 amino acids. Trimming removed 4 bases from V and 4 bases from J; junction bases left unmatched: 1. Germline lookup yields CDR1 SGHRS and CDR2 YFSETQ. The CDR3 region has the DNA TGCGCCAGCAGCAGCGGGAGGGCAGAGACCCAGTACTTC. Translated, it gives CASSSGRAETQYF.

As to this clone: A junction boundary mismatches the germline segment, possibly from a read error. The rearrangement uses TRBV11-2 and TRBJ2-6; D is perhaps TRBD2 (5 bases). The germline V gene encodes CDR1 SGHAT and CDR2 FQNNGV. The CDR3 loop spans 13 amino acids. CDR3 protein: CASSVSGVNVLTF. The CDR3 DNA reads as TGTGCCAGCAGCGTCTCCGGGGTCAACGTCCTGACTTTC.

This clone showed up just a few times. The V and J genes are TRBV27 and TRBJ1-1, with TRBD1 matching 11 bases. Germline V gene sequence: CDR1 MNHEY, CDR2 SMNVEV (reference sequence). J was trimmed by 5 bases and V by 10 bases; bases with no gene match: 9. This CDR3 contains 14 residues. This chain's CDR3 is CATKDRDRGTEAFF. Written as DNA, the CDR3 is TGTGCCACAAAGGACCGGGACAGGGGGACTGAAGCTTTCTTT.

As to this clone: Other DNA variants within this sample encode the same CDR3. The chain combines TRBV29-1 with TRBJ1-1; 7 positions agree with TRBD1. This CDR3 has 12 amino acids. The V gene end was trimmed by 6 bases and the J gene end by 0 bases; junction bases not matched to a gene: 1. CDR1 and CDR2 (germline): SQVTM, ANQGSEA. The CDR3 region is CSVTGLNTEAFF. Written as DNA, the CDR3 is TGCAGCGTGACAGGGCTGAACACTGAAGCTTTCTTT.

This clone was observed a few times. The chain combines TRBV4-1 with TRBJ2-1; 12 nucleotides agree with TRBD2. Unmatched junction bases numbered 8, after V lost 4 bases and J lost 7 bases. Per the germline V gene, CDR1 is MGHRA and CDR2 is YSYEKL. This CDR3 is 16 amino acids long. This CDR3 is CASSRPSGRVGNEQFF. For the CDR3, the DNA is TGCGCCAGCAGCCGCCCTAGCGGGAGGGTGGGGAATGAGCAGTTCTTC.

The chain combines TRBV6-4 with TRBJ2-2, with 8 positions matching TRBD1. Germline V gene data show CDR1 as MRHNA and CDR2 as SNTAGT. This CDR3 is built from 17 residues. V lost 6 bases, J lost 7 bases, and 16 bases stayed unmatched. CDR3 in amino acids: CASSPSPGDRGIGELFF. CDR3 nucleotide sequence: TGTGCCAGCAGCCCCTCCCCCGGAGACAGGGGAATCGGGGAGCTGTTTTTT.

This clone was seen a single time. CDR3 sequence reads: CASHMFGTGQETQYF. The CDR3 DNA reads TGCGCCAGCCATATGTTTGGGACAGGACAAGAGACCCAGTACTTC. The V and J genes are TRBV5-1 and TRBJ2-5, with 8 bases lining up with TRBD1. Germline V gene data show CDR1 as SGHRS and CDR2 as YFSETQ. The CDR3 has 15 residues. V lost 7 bases to trimming and J lost 2 bases; unmatched junction nucleotides: 10.

The chain carries TRBV18 and TRBJ1-4; D unclear. The V end was cut by 3 bases, the J end by 3 bases, with 11 bases between. CDR3 length: 15 residues. Germline V CDR1 and CDR2: KGHSH, LQKENI. The CDR3 sequence: CASSPVVRANEKLFF. The CDR3 nucleotides read TGTGCCAGCTCACCCGTCGTACGGGCTAATGAAAAACTGTTTTTT. Full variable domain (missing parts from reference TRBV18 and TRBJ1-4): NAGVMQNPRHLVRRRGQEARLRCSPMKGHSHVYWYRQLPEEGLKFMVYLQKENIIDESGMPKERFSAEFPKEGPSILRIQQVVRGDSAAYFCASSPVVRANEKLFFGSGTQLSVL.